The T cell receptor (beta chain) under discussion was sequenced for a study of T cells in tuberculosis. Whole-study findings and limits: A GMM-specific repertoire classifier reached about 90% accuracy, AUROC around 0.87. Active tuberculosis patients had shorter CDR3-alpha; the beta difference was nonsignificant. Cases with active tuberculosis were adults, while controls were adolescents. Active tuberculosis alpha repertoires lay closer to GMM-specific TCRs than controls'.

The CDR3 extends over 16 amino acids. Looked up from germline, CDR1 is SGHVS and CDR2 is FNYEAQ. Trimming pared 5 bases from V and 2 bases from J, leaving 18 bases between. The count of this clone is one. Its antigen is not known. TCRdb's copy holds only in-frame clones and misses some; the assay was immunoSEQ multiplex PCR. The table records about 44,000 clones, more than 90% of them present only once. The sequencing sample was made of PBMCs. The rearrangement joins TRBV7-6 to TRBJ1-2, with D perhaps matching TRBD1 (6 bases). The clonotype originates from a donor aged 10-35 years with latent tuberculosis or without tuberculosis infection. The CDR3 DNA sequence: TGTGCCAGCAGCCCCTCCCCTAGGACAGTCAACTATGGCTACACCTTC. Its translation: CASSPSPRTVNYGYTF.